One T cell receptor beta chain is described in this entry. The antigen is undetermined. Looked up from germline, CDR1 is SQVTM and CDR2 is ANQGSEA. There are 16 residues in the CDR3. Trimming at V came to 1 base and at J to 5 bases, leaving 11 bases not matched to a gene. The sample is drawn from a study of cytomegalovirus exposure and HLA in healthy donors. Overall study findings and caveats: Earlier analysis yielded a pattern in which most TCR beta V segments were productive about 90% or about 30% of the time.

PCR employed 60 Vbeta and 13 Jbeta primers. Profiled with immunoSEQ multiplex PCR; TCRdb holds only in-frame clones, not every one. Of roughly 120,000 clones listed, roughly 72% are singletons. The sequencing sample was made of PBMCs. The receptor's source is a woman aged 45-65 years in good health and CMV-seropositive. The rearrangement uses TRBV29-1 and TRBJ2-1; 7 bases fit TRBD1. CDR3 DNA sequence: TGCAGCGTTGAAGGCCCCGGGACAGAAATTCACAATGAGCAGTTCTTC. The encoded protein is CSVEGPGTEIHNEQFF.